This T cell receptor beta chain was found in a study of technical replicates of blood from a few donors. Trimming left V 0 bases short and J 1 base short, with 7 bases between. Germline V gives CDR1 SGHRS, CDR2 YFSETQ. The CDR3 consists of 14 residues. TCRdb's copy holds only in-frame clones and misses some; the assay was immunoSEQ multiplex PCR. Of some 77,000 clones listed, 80% to 90% were seen once; the top ten hold 4.8%. This clonotype was sampled from a human donor in good health. Some clones in this sample may be carry-over from other donors' samples. The source material was PBMCs. This chain uses TRBV5-1 with TRBJ1-2; the D is unclear. CDR3 bases: TGCGCCAGCAGCTTGGCGACGGGTAACTATGGCTACACCTTC. It is translated as CASSLATGNYGYTF.